This entry lists 15 T cell receptor beta chains sequenced from one sample in a study of OX40 agonist ivuxolimab in advanced cancers. TCRdb's table, derived via immunoSEQ multiplex PCR, lists solely in-frame clones and lacks some. The profile shows tens of thousands of clones, 70% to 90% of them singletons. Sequenced here: CD4+ or CD8+ T cells sorted from blood, sampled in a trial of the OX40 agonist ivuxolimab. Receptors were obtained from an adult with an advanced solid tumor such as melanoma, head and neck, liver or kidney cancer.

This sequence joins TRBV4-3 and TRBJ2-1; D is perhaps TRBD1 (5 bases). The germline gives CDR1 LGHNA, CDR2 YSLEER. The ends were cut back, 3 bases at V and 1 base at J, with 13 bases in the middle. This CDR3 has 16 amino acids. This chain's CDR3 is CASSQAAGSSYNEQFF. The CDR3 region has the DNA TGCGCCAGCAGCCAGGCCGCAGGGTCTTCCTACAATGAGCAGTTCTTC.

This clone came up a few times. The chain combines TRBV4-2 with TRBJ2-1, with 11 bases fitting TRBD1. CDR1 LGHNA and CDR2 YNFKEQ come from the germline V gene. This CDR3 contains 18 residues. J gave up 0 bases and V 5 bases, and 9 bases lay outside the gene matches. This chain's CDR3 is CASSLIYGTGGSYNEQFF. In DNA form, the CDR3 reads TGTGCCAGCAGCTTAATTTATGGGACAGGGGGCTCCTACAATGAGCAGTTCTTC.

This clone showed up just a few times. A junction end diverges from the germline sequence, so it may reflect a read error. This rearrangement joins TRBV5-3 to TRBJ2-1; D is unresolved. TRBV5-3 is an ORF, and what it does is uncertain. The CDR3 runs 11 residues. The CDR3 DNA reads as TGTGCCAGCAGCTTGGCGAGGGAGCAGTTCTTC. The encoded protein is CASSLAREQFF.

This chain links TRBV6-6 with TRBJ2-3; no clear D gene. Trimming took 7 bases from V and 1 from J, leaving 9 bases between them. This CDR3 has 13 amino acids. Per germline, CDR1 MNHNY and CDR2 SVGAGI (reference sequence). DNA of the CDR3: TGTGCCAGCACCTGGTCGGGCACAGATACGCAGTATTTT. It codes for CASTWSGTDTQYF.

The V call is TRBV14, the J call TRBJ2-1; D is ambiguous. This CDR3 has 11 amino acids. Trimming took 4 bases from V and 7 from J, leaving 5 bases between them. Germline V CDR1 and CDR2: SGHDN, FVKESK. The CDR3 DNA reads TGTGCCAGCAGCCTCTTAAATGAGCAGTTCTTC. Protein: CASSLLNEQFF.

This sequence joins TRBV7-9 and TRBJ2-7; D is uncertain. Trimming removed 1 base from V and 1 base from J, with 8 bases in between. Germline V gene data show CDR1 as SEHNR and CDR2 as FQNEAQ (reference sequence). This CDR3 has 14 amino acids. The CDR3 region has the DNA TGTGCCAGCAGCTTAGAAGGCAGGTCCTACGAGCAGTACTTC. Amino acids: CASSLEGRSYEQYF.

The CDR3 nucleotides read TGTGCCAGCAGCTTAGGCCTGGCGGAGCAGTACTTC. Translated, it gives CASSLGLAEQYF. The chain uses TRBV13 and TRBJ2-7, with D uncertain. The CDR3 is 12 residues long. In germline, CDR1 is PRHDT, CDR2 FYEKMQ (reference sequence). V was shortened by 0 bases and J by 7 bases, with 7 bases between the two germline ends.

This clone is classed as medium-sized (0.01 to 0.1%). The rearrangement links TRBV2 to TRBJ1-1; no clear D. This CDR3 spans 15 amino acids. Looked up from germline, CDR1 is SNHLY and CDR2 is FYNNEI. V lost 7 bases, J lost 2 bases, and 17 bases lay in between. This chain's CDR3 is CASNHGYPGNTEAFF. As DNA, the CDR3 is TGTGCCAGCAATCACGGGTATCCAGGCAACACTGAAGCTTTCTTT.

This clone came up once. The chain links TRBV15 to TRBJ2-6; D possibly uses TRBD1 or TRBD2 (6 bases each). With 7 bases removed from V and 3 bases from J, the gap between germline ends came to 13 bases. The CDR3 is made up of 15 amino acids. Per germline, CDR1 LNHNV and CDR2 YYDKDF (reference sequence). The CDR3 DNA sequence: TGTGCCACCAAGGAGGGGGTAGGTGGGGCCAACGTCCTGACTTTC. The encoded protein is CATKEGVGGANVLTF.

The CDR3: CATQSLSGGQSETQYF. Written as DNA, the CDR3 is TGTGCCACCCAGAGTTTGAGCGGGGGGCAGTCGGAGACCCAGTACTTC. V is TRBV19 and J is TRBJ2-5; the match to TRBD2 covers 9 bases. Unmatched junction bases numbered 17, after V lost 10 bases and J lost 5 bases. Germline V gene sequence: CDR1 LNHDA, CDR2 SQIVND (reference sequence). The CDR3 runs to 16 residues.

This rearrangement joins TRBV6-1 to TRBJ1-2; weak D call: TRBD1 (5 bases). Germline-derived CDR1 and CDR2 are MNHNS and SASEGT. There are 13 residues in the CDR3. Trimming took 7 bases from V and 4 from J, leaving 13 bases between them. Here the CDR3 reads CASIDGGVYGYTF. CDR3 coding DNA: TGTGCCAGCATAGACGGGGGGGTCTATGGCTACACCTTC.

A word on this clone: One end of the junction varies from germline; a read error may be responsible. The chain carries TRBV13 and TRBJ2-7; tentative D call: TRBD2 (6 bases). Germline V lookup: CDR1 PRHDT, CDR2 FYEKMQ (reference sequence). The CDR3 is made up of 14 amino acids. For the CDR3, the DNA is TGCGCCAGCAGCCAAGATTGGAGGGCCTACGAGCAGTACTTC. Its protein product is CASSQDWRAYEQYF.

The rearrangement uses TRBV7-2 and TRBJ1-2; the match to TRBD1 covers 8 bases. Germline V gives CDR1 SGHTA, CDR2 FQGNSA. The CDR3 consists of 16 residues. J lost 4 bases, V lost 5 bases, and 12 bases had no gene match. This chain's CDR3 is CASSPPPGQEIYGYTF. CDR3 nucleotide sequence: TGTGCCAGCAGCCCACCCCCGGGACAGGAAATCTATGGCTACACCTTC. Based on the CDR3 plus reference TRBV7-2 and TRBJ1-2, the full variable domain is GAGVSQSPSNKVTEKGKDVELRCDPISGHTALYWYRQSLGQGLEFLIYFQGNSAPDKSGLPSDRFSAERTGGSVSTLTIQRTQQEDSAVYLCASSPPPGQEIYGYTFGSGTRLTVV.

This rearrangement joins TRBV28 to TRBJ2-7; 7 bases align to TRBD1. This CDR3 contains 16 residues. The V segment lost 6 bases and the J segment 0 bases; nucleotides outside the gene matches: 11. The germline CDR1 and CDR2 sequences are MDHEN and SYDVKM. Here the CDR3 DNA reads TGTGCCAGCAGATCTCGCTGGACAGGTATCTCCTACGAGCAGTACTTC. Protein product: CASRSRWTGISYEQYF.

The chain carries TRBV11-2 and TRBJ1-5; TRBD1 aligns across 8 bases. Germline values: CDR1 SGHAT, CDR2 FQNNGV. The CDR3 loop spans 14 amino acids. The J segment lost 2 bases and the V segment lost 5 bases, leaving 2 bases of the junction unmatched. The CDR3 sequence is CASSPDRGNQPQHF. The DNA of the CDR3 is TGTGCCAGCAGCCCGGACAGGGGCAATCAGCCCCAGCATTTT.